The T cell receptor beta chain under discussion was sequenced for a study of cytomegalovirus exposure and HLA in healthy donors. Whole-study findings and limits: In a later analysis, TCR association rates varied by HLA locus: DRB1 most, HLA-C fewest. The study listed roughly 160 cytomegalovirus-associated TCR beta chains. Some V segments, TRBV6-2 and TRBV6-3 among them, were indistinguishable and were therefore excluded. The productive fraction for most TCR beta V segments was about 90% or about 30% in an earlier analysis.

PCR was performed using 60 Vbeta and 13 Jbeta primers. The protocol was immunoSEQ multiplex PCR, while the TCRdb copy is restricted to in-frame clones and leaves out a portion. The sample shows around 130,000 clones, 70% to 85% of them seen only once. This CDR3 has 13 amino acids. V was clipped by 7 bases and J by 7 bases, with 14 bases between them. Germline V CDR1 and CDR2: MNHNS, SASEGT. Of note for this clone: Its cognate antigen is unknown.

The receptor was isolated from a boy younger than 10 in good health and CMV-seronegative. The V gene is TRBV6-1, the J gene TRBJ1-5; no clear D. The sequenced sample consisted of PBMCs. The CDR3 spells CASTPSTVQPQHF. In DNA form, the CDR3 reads TGTGCCAGCACTCCCTCCACGGTCCAGCCCCAGCATTTT.